This T cell receptor beta chain appears in the sequencing data of a study of identical twins. Whole-study results and caveats: Twin-shared out-of-frame alpha sequences were enriched for low generation probability.

The CDR3 sequence is 13 residues long. The germline V gene has CDR1 SQVTM and CDR2 ANQGSEA. With V trimmed by 7 bases and J by 6 bases, 7 bases remained unmatched. In its sample, this clonotype was seen many times. Its target is unknown. The donors were all healthy and Caucasian. Each CDR3 protein gets one entry after TCRdb re-called the 5' RACE reads with MiXCR. The profile shows about 900,000 distinct CDR3 sequences, over 9% of them singletons. These data were also filed under a second study, of yellow fever vaccine responses in identical twins.

Sequenced: PBMCs. This chain connects TRBV29-1 to TRBJ1-1; 11 bases are shared with TRBD1. The sequence came from a woman between 18 and 30 years old in good health. The CDR3 spells CSAGQGAGAEAFF. The CDR3, as DNA: TGCAGCGCAGGACAGGGGGCCGGGGCTGAAGCTTTCTTT.